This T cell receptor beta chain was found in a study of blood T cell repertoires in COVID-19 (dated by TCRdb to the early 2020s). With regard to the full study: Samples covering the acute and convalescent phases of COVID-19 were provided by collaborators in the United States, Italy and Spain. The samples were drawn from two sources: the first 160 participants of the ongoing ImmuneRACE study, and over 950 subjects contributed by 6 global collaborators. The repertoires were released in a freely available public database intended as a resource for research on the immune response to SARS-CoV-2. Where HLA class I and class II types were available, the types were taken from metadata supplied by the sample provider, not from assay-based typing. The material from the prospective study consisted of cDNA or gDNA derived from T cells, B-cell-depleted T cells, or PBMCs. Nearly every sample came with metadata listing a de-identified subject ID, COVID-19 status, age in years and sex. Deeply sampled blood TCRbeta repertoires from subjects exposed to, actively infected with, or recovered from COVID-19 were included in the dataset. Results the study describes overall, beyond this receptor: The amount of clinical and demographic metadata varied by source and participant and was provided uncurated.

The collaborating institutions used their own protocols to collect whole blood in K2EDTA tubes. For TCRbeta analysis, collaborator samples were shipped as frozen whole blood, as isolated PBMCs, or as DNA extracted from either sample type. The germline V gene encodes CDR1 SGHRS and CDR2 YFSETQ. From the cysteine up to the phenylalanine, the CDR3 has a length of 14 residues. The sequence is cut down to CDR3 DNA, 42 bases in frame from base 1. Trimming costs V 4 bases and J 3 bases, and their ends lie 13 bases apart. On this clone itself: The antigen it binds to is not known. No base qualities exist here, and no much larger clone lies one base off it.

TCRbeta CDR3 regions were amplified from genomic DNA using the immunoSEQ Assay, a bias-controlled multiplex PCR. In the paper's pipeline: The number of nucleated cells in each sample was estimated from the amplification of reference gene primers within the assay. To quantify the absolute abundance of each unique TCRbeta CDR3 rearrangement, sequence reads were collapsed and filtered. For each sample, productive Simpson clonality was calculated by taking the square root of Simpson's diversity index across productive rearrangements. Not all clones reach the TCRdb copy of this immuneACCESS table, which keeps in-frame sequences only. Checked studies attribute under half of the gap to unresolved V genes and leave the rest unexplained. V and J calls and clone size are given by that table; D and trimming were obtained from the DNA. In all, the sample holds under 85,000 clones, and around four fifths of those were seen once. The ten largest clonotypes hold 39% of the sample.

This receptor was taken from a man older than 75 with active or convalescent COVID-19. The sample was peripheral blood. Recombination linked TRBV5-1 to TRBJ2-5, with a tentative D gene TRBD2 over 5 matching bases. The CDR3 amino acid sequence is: CASSPLLVEETQYF. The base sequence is TGCGCCAGCAGCCCCCTACTAGTGGAAGAGACCCAGTACTTC. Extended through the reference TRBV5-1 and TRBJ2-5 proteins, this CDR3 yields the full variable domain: KAGVTQTPRYLIKTRGQQVTLSCSPISGHRSVSWYQQTPGQGLQFLFEYFSETQRNKGNFPGRFSGRQFSNSRSEMNVSTLELGDSALYLCASSPLLVEETQYFGPGTRLLVL.